The rows below give T cell receptor beta chains drawn from one sample of a study of blood T cell repertoires in COVID-19. Only in-frame clones appear in the TCRdb table, and some are missing; sequencing was by immunoSEQ multiplex PCR. In the table there are 200,000 to 250,000 clones, 84% of which are singletons. What was sequenced was peripheral blood. These TCRs come from a woman under 40 who had recovered from COVID-19. Each CDR3 is given with its conserved first and last residue. A D gene is named only where the DNA matches it firmly. Part of the rows lack a size; the others show once, few, many or a class for expanded clones.

CDR3 DNA,CDR3 protein,J gene,clone size,V gene,D gene
TGCGCCAGCAGCCCGCGGACAGGGAGAGAGTCAAAACTGTTTTTT,CASSPRTGRESKLFF,TRBJ1-4,-,TRBV5-1,TRBD1
TGTGCCAGCAGCTCCCGGGACAGGGTCTATGGCTACACCTTC,CASSSRDRVYGYTF,TRBJ1-2,-,TRBV5-6,TRBD1
TGTGCCACCGACGGTGGGGGCGATGGCTACACCTTC,CATDGGGDGYTF,TRBJ1-2,-,TRBV24-1,-
TGCGCCAGCAAGGATAGACAGGGAAATTTGGAGACCCAGTACTTC,CASKDRQGNLETQYF,TRBJ2-5,-,TRBV5-1,TRBD1
TGTGCCAGCAGTCGCGACAGGGCTGGAAACACCATATATTTT,CASSRDRAGNTIYF,TRBJ1-3,-,TRBV27,TRBD1
TGTGCCACCGCAGCCTTTAGCGGTGAGCAGTACTTC,CATAAFSGEQYF,TRBJ2-7,-,TRBV10-3,-
TGTGCCAGCAGCCCGGACGGAGGCCCCCATGGCTACACCTTC,CASSPDGGPHGYTF,TRBJ1-2,-,TRBV14,-
TGCGCCAGCAGCGCGGGACTAGCGGGAGGGCCCACAGATACGCAGTATTTT,CASSAGLAGGPTDTQYF,TRBJ2-3,-,TRBV5-1,TRBD2
TGTGCCAGTAGTATAGAGCCGGAGGGACAGGGTAACACCGGGGAGCTGTTTTTT,CASSIEPEGQGNTGELFF,TRBJ2-2,-,TRBV19,TRBD1
TGTGCCAGCAGTTTGAACAGAAACACTGAAGCTTTCTTT,CASSLNRNTEAFF,TRBJ1-1,-,TRBV12-3/TRBV12-4,-
TGTGCCAGCACCCTCGAAGCGGGAGGGCCGGTCGGTGAGCAGTTCTTC,CASTLEAGGPVGEQFF,TRBJ2-1,-,TRBV27,TRBD2
TGTGCCAGCAGCCCCCGACAGATCTATGGCTACACCTTC,CASSPRQIYGYTF,TRBJ1-2,-,TRBV12-3/TRBV12-4,-
TGTGCCAGCAGCCAAGGGCCACTAGCGGGGTATAGCACAGATACGCAGTATTTT,CASSQGPLAGYSTDTQYF,TRBJ2-3,-,TRBV4-2,TRBD2
TGTGCCAGCAGTTTACGAGGAGATAGCAATCAGCCCCAGCATTTT,CASSLRGDSNQPQHF,TRBJ1-5,-,TRBV27,-
TGTGCCAGCAGCACAAGCGGCTACACAGATACGCAGTATTTT,CASSTSGYTDTQYF,TRBJ2-3,-,TRBV6-5,-
TGCGCCAGCAGCCGGGCCGGGACAGGGCCAAGAGTGTGGGAGACCCAGTACTTC,CASSRAGTGPRVWETQYF,TRBJ2-5,-,TRBV4-1,TRBD1
TGTGCCAGCAGCTTGATGACAGGGGGATCCTACGAGCAGTACTTC,CASSLMTGGSYEQYF,TRBJ2-7,-,TRBV5-4,TRBD1
TGTGCCAGCAGCGTAGTCGGGACAGGGCTCTACAATGAGCAGTTCTTC,CASSVVGTGLYNEQFF,TRBJ2-1,-,TRBV9,TRBD1
TGCGCCAGCAGCATTAGTGGTACGGTGGGGGAGCTGTTTTTT,CASSISGTVGELFF,TRBJ2-2,-,TRBV4-1,-
TGTGCCAGTAGAGGACAGGGAATTCAGCCCCAGCATTTT,CASRGQGIQPQHF,TRBJ1-5,many,TRBV19,TRBD1
TGTGCCAGCATCTCCCCGGGACAGGGTAACCACGAGCAGTACTTC,CASISPGQGNHEQYF,TRBJ2-7,-,TRBV28,TRBD1
TGTGCCAGCAGCCCCTACCAGGGGTATGGAAACACCATATATTTT,CASSPYQGYGNTIYF,TRBJ1-3,few,TRBV6-6,-
TGTGCCACGCTCAGGGGACTAGGTCTGGGCCCCGATGACAATGAGCAGTTCTTC,CATLRGLGLGPDDNEQFF,TRBJ2-1,few,TRBV28,TRBD2
TGCGCCAGCAGCGCCACAGGTAGCGGGAACACGGAGCAGTACTTC,CASSATGSGNTEQYF,TRBJ2-7,-,TRBV5-1,TRBD2
TGTGCCAGCAGCTCTGAACGGGGGAATACGCAGTATTTT,CASSSERGNTQYF,TRBJ2-3,-,TRBV5-8,-
TGTGCCAGCAGTTACTCGAACAGCTACGAGCAGTACTTC,CASSYSNSYEQYF,TRBJ2-7,-,TRBV6-5,-
TGTGCCAGCGAGGCGGGACAGGGAAGCGAGACCCAGTACTTC,CASEAGQGSETQYF,TRBJ2-5,-,TRBV2,TRBD1
TGTGCCAGCAGCCAAGATCCGGAGCGTTTCACCTACGAGCAGTACTTC,CASSQDPERFTYEQYF,TRBJ2-7,-,TRBV3-1/TRBV3-2,-
TGTGCCAGCAGCACAGACAGGGGGCGATTCGGCAACACTGAAGCTTTCTTT,CASSTDRGRFGNTEAFF,TRBJ1-1,-,TRBV7-9,TRBD1
TGCGCCAGTGCGCTGAGTAACTATGGCTACACCTTC,CASALSNYGYTF,TRBJ1-2,many,TRBV5-1,-
TGTGCCAGCAGCGCGGGGGGGGACTCCTCGGGAGAGCAGTACTTC,CASSAGGDSSGEQYF,TRBJ2-7,-,TRBV9,TRBD2
TGTGCCAGCAGCCAAATTAATTTTGGGACACAAAACGGCCCTAGCTATGGCTACACCTTC,CASSQINFGTQNGPSYGYTF,TRBJ1-2,-,TRBV3-1/TRBV3-2,-
TGTGCCAGCAGCTTCTCCACTGAAGCTTTCTTT,CASSFSTEAFF,TRBJ1-1,-,TRBV5-6,-
TGTGCCACCAGCAGAGATCAGAACTCCTACAATGAGCAGTTCTTC,CATSRDQNSYNEQFF,TRBJ2-1,-,TRBV15,-
TGTGCCAGCAGTCATACTCCCGGGACTAGCGGGAGGAACACCGGGGAGCTGTTTTTT,CASSHTPGTSGRNTGELFF,TRBJ2-2,-,TRBV6-6,TRBD2
TGTGCCAGCAGCCAAGTCGCAGGCGGGATAGAAGAGACCCAGTACTTC,CASSQVAGGIEETQYF,TRBJ2-5,-,TRBV4-2,-
TGCGCCAGCAGCCTTCAGACAAGTTACACCGGGGAGCTGTTTTTT,CASSLQTSYTGELFF,TRBJ2-2,-,TRBV5-1,-
TGTGCCAGCAGTTATTCGGAGGATCAGCCCCAGCATTTT,CASSYSEDQPQHF,TRBJ1-5,-,TRBV6-5,-
TGTGCCAGCTCAAGGACCGGGACTGTCGACGTCCTGACTTTC,CASSRTGTVDVLTF,TRBJ2-6,-,TRBV18,-
TGCGCCAGCAGCGCATTAGCGGGGGACACAGATACGCAGTATTTT,CASSALAGDTDTQYF,TRBJ2-3,-,TRBV4-1,TRBD2
TGCAGCGTCTCCGGAGGGACAGCGGGAGCTAACTATGGCTACACCTTC,CSVSGGTAGANYGYTF,TRBJ1-2,-,TRBV29-1,TRBD1
TGTGCCAGTAGTAGGCCCCCAACTAGCGGGATTGCAGATACGCAGTATTTT,CASSRPPTSGIADTQYF,TRBJ2-3,once,TRBV19,TRBD2
TGTGCCAGCTCACCCCGGACAGGACTGAATGAGCAGTTCTTC,CASSPRTGLNEQFF,TRBJ2-1,once,TRBV18,TRBD1
TGTGCCAGCAGTCAATCGAGCGCGGAAGATGGCTACACCTTC,CASSQSSAEDGYTF,TRBJ1-2,-,TRBV27,-